This T cell receptor (beta chain) was profiled in a study of OX40 agonist ivuxolimab in advanced cancers. A remark on this clone: Its target is unknown.

Study results and limitations: Clonal expansion among partial responders at 0.1-3.0 mg/kg ranked near the lowest. Researchers did not determine the expanded peripheral T cells' antigen specificity. Low normalized T-cell clonal expansion was additionally recorded for some nonresponders.

TCRdb's table, derived via immunoSEQ multiplex PCR, lists solely in-frame clones and lacks some. This sample has tens of thousands of clones, with roughly nine tenths found just once. There are 14 residues in the CDR3. Germline lookup yields CDR1 GTSNPN and CDR2 SVGIG (reference sequence). Trimming removed 5 bases from V and 4 bases from J; junction bases left unmatched: 8. The material was CD4+ or CD8+ T cells sorted from blood, obtained in a trial of the OX40 agonist ivuxolimab. The sequence was collected from an adult with an advanced solid tumor such as melanoma, head and neck, liver or kidney cancer. This chain links TRBV30 with TRBJ2-7, with TRBD1 matching 10 bases. The CDR3 region has the DNA TGTGCCTGGGCTGCCGGGACAGGGGATTACGAGCAGTACTTC. Protein: CAWAAGTGDYEQYF.